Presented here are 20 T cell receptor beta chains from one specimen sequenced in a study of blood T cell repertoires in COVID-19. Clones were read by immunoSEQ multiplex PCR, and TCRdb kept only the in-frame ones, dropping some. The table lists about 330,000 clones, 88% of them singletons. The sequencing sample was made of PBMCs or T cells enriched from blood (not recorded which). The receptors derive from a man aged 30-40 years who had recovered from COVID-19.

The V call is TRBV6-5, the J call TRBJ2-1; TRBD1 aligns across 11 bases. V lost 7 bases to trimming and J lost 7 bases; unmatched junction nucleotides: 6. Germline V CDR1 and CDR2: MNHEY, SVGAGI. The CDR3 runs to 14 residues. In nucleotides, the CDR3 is TGTGCCAGCAAAGGACAGGGGGCGACGAATGAGCAGTTCTTC. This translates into CASKGQGATNEQFF.

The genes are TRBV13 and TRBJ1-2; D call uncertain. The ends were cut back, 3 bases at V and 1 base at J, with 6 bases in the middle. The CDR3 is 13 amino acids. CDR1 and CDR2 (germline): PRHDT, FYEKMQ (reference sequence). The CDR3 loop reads CASSLGDNYGYTF. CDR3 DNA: TGTGCCAGCAGCTTGGGAGATAACTATGGCTACACCTTC.

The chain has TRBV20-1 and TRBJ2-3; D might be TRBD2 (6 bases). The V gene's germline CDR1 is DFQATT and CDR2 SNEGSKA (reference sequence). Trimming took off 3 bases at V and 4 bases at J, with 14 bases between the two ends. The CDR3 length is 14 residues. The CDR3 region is CSASEQGGADTQYF. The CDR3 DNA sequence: TGCAGTGCTAGTGAGCAGGGCGGGGCAGATACGCAGTATTTT.

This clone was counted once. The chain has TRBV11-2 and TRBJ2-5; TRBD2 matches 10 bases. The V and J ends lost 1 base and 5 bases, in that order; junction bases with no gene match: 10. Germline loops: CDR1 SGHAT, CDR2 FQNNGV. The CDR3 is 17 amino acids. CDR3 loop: CASSLAISGGWSETQYF. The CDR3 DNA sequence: TGTGCCAGCAGCTTAGCGATTAGCGGGGGGTGGAGCGAGACCCAGTACTTC.

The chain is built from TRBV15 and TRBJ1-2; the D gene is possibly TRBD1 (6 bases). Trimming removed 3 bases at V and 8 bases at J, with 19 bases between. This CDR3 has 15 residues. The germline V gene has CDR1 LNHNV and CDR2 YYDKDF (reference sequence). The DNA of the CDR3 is TGTGCCACCAGCAGGGGGGAAGGGGGTAAGGTCGGCTACACCTTC. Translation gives CATSRGEGGKVGYTF.

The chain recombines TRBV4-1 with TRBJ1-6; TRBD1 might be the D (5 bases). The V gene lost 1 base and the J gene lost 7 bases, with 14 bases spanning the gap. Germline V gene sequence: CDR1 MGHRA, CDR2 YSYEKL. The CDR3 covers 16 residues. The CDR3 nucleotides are TGCGCCAGCAGCCAAGGTGGGGCCAGTCTCAATTCACCCCTCCACTTT. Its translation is CASSQGGASLNSPLHF.

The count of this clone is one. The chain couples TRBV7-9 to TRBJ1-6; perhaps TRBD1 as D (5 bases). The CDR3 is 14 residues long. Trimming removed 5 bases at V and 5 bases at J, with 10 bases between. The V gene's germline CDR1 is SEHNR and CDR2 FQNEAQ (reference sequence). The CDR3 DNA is TGTGCCAGCAGCCCCGGGACTGATAATTCACCCCTCCACTTT. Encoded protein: CASSPGTDNSPLHF.

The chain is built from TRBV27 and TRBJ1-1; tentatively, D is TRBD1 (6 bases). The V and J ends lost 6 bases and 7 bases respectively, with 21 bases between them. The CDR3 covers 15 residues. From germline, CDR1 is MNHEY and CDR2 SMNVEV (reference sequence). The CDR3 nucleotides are TGTGCCAGCAGCCCTAGACAGGATTGGTGGGTTGAAGCTTTCTTT. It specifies CASSPRQDWWVEAFF.

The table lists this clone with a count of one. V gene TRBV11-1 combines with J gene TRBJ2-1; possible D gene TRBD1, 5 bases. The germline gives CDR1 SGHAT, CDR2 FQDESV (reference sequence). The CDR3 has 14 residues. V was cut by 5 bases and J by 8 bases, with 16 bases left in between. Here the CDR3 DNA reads TGTGCCAGCAGCCGACAGATAGGGCGCGATGAGCAGTTCTTC. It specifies CASSRQIGRDEQFF.

CDR3 region: CASSFADRAPQYF. In nucleotides, the CDR3 is TGCGCCAGCAGCTTCGCCGACAGGGCGCCGCAGTACTTC. The chain uses TRBV5-1 and TRBJ2-7, with TRBD1 matching over 7 bases. V lost 2 bases to trimming and J lost 9 bases; unmatched junction nucleotides: 8. This CDR3 has 13 residues. CDR1 and CDR2 (germline): SGHRS, YFSETQ. The full variable domain, in which reference TRBV5-1 and TRBJ2-7 provide the parts outside the CDR3, is KAGVTQTPRYLIKTRGQQVTLSCSPISGHRSVSWYQQTPGQGLQFLFEYFSETQRNKGNFPGRFSGRQFSNSRSEMNVSTLELGDSALYLCASSFADRAPQYFGPGTRLTVT.

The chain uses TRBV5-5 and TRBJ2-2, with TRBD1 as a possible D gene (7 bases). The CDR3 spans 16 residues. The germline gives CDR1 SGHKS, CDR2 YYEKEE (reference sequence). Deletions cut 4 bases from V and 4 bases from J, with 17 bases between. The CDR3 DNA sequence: TGTGCCAGCAGCCCCGGGGGACAGCTGAGCACCGGGGAGCTGTTTTTT. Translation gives CASSPGGQLSTGELFF.

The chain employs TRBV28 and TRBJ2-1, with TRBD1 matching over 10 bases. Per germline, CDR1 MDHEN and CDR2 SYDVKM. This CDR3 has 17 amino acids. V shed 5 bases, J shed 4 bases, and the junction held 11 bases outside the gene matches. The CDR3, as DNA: TGTGCCAGCAGTCCCGAGACCGGGACAGGGGTATACAATGAGCAGTTCTTC. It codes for CASSPETGTGVYNEQFF.

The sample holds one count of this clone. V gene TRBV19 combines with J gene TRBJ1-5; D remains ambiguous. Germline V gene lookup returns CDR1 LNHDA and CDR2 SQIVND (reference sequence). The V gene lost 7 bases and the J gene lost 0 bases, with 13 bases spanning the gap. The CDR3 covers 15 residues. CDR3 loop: CASIAGDYSNQPQHF. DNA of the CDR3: TGTGCCAGTATAGCGGGAGACTATAGCAATCAGCCCCAGCATTTT.

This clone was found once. The CDR3 protein is CASSAAIGLNTIYF. Here the CDR3 DNA reads TGTGCCAGCAGCGCCGCCATTGGACTGAACACCATATATTTT. The chain links TRBV9 to TRBJ1-3; D not resolved. The CDR3 extends over 14 amino acids. Trimming left V 3 bases short and J 7 bases short, with 14 bases between. Germline V gene lookup returns CDR1 SGDLS and CDR2 YYNGEE. Based on the CDR3 plus reference TRBV9 and TRBJ1-3, the full variable domain is DSGVTQTPKHLITATGQRVTLRCSPRSGDLSVYWYQQSLDQGLQFLIQYYNGEERAKGNILERFSAQQFPDLHSELNLSSLELGDSALYFCASSAAIGLNTIYFGEGSWLTVV.

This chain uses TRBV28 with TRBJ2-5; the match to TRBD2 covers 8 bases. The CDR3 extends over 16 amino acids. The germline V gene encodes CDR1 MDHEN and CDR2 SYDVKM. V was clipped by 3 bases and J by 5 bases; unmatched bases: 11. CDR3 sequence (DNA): TGTGCCAGCAGTTTTTATCGGACTAGCAGAGGGGAGACCCAGTACTTC. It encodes CASSFYRTSRGETQYF.

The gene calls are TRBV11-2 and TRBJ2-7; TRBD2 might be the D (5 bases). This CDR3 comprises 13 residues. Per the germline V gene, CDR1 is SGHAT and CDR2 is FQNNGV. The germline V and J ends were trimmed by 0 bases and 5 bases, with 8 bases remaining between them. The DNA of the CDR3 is TGTGCCAGCAGCTTAGAAGGAGGCGACGAGCAGTACTTC. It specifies CASSLEGGDEQYF.

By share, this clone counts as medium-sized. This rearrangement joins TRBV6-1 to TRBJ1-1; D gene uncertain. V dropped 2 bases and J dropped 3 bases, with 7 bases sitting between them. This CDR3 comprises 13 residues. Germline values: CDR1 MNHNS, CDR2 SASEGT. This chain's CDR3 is CASSERSYTEAFF. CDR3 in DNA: TGTGCCAGCAGTGAACGGTCCTACACTGAAGCTTTCTTT.

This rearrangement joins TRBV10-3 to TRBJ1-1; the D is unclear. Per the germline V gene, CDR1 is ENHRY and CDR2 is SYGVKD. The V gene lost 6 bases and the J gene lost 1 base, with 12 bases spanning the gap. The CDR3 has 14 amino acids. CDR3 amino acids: CAISVGGENTEAFF. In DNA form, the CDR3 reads TGTGCCATCAGCGTCGGAGGAGAGAACACTGAAGCTTTCTTT.

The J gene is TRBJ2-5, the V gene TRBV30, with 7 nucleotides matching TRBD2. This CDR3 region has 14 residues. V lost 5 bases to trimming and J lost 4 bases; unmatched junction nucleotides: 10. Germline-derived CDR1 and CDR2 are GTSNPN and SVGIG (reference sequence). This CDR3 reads CAWSAGGGGETQYF. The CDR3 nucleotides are TGTGCCTGGTCCGCGGGCGGGGGAGGAGAGACCCAGTACTTC.

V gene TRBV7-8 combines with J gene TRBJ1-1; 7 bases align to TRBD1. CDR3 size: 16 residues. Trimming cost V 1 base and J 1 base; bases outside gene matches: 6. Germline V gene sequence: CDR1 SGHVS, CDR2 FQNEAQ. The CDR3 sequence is CASSLGTGVQNTEAFF. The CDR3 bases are TGTGCCAGCAGCTTAGGTACAGGGGTGCAGAACACTGAAGCTTTCTTT.